The sequence of this T cell receptor (beta chain) was determined in a study of identical twins. Findings and limits, study-wide: Weaker excess twin sharing was observed in beta out-of-frame sequences. Invariant MAIT and iNKT cells are populations that could partly confound zero-insertion analyses. Insertions were fewer in abundant cord blood beta clonotypes, whereas memory repertoires showed none of this pattern.

A remark on this clonotype: The antigen remains unidentified.

CDR1 is LGHNT, CDR2 FRNRAP, per germline. V lost 5 bases, J lost 5 bases, and 18 bases lay in between. CDR3 size: 16 residues. TCRdb itself ran the 5' RACE reads through MiXCR, one entry per CDR3 protein. Found here are 450,000 or so distinct CDR3 sequences, more than 13% of them singletons; the top ten hold around 0.98%. In addition, the sample was reused for a study of yellow fever vaccine responses in identical twins.

The chain links TRBV12-5 to TRBJ2-2; a weak D match, TRBD2 (5 bases). The receptor's source is a woman in her late teens or twenties in good health. Sequencing was carried out using CD4+ T cells sorted from blood. The CDR3 DNA is TGTGCTAGTGGTCCCGGACTGCCGCTAAAAACCGGGGAGCTGTTTTTT. This codes for CASGPGLPLKTGELFF.